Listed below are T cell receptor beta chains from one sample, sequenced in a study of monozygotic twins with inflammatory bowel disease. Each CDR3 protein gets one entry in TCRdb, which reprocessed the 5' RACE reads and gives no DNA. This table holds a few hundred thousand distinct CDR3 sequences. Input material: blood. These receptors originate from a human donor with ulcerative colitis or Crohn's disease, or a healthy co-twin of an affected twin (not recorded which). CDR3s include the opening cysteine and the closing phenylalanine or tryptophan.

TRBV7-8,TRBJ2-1,CASSPRVTNNEQFF
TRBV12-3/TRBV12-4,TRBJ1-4,CASSWRGNEKLFF
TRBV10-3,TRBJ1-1,CATTRGSTEAFF
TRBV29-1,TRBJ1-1,CSVEEGGSGTEAFF
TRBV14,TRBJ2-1,CASSQVGGEQFF
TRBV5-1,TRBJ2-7,CASSLDRGISYEQYF
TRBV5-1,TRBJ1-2,CASSGRDRLGGYTF
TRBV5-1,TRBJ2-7,CASKEVRSYEQYF
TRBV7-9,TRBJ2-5,CASSLLGKETQYF
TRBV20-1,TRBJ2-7,CSAISVMMEQYF
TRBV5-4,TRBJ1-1,CASSSSVNTEAFF
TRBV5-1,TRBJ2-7,CASSLSSGVSYEQYF
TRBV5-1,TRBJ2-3,CASTLAGGPTDTQYF
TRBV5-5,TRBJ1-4,CASSLVSTATNEKLFF
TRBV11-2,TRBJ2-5,CASSFRTSGRAPETQYF
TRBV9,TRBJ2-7,CASSVGASGEQTGEQYF
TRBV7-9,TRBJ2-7,CASSSGTGDLLGEQYF
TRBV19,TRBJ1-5,CASSIIRGSLYQPQHF
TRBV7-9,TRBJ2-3,CASSLASSTDTQYF
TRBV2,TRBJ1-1,CASRTGTASNTEAFF
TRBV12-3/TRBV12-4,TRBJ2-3,CASSFLSGHTDTQYF
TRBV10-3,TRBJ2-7,CAIGQAASYEQYF
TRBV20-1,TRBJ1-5,CSAAGYSNQPQHF
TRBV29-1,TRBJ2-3,CSVEVLGFTDTQYF
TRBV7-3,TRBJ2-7,CASSYGGDSYEQYF
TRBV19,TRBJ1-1,CASSDQGWATEAFF
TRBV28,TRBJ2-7,CASSFGFRGEQYF